Listed below are T cell receptor beta chains from one sample, sequenced in a study of siplizumab effects on memory and regulatory T cells. The method was immunoSEQ multiplex PCR; TCRdb's version includes in-frame clones alone and lacks a portion of them. The sample includes tens of thousands of clones, around 80% of them seen just once. Sequencing input: memory CD4+ T cells sorted from blood. These receptors came from a human donor in good health. Both conserved end residues are part of each CDR3. A D gene is named only where the DNA matches it firmly. Some rows mark clone size as missing; the rest say once, few, many or name a class of expanded clone.

TRBV4-1	TRBD2	TRBJ2-6	.	TGCGCCAGCAGCCAAGTGCCTAGCGGGGGGAAGGGGGCCAACGTCCTGACTTTC	CASSQVPSGGKGANVLTF
TRBV11-2	TRBD1	TRBJ2-3	.	TGTGCCAGCAGCCGGGACAGGAGCACAGATACGCAGTATTTT	CASSRDRSTDTQYF
TRBV19	.	TRBJ2-3	.	TGTGCCAGTAGTATGGTACGTTGGGACACAGATACGCAGTATTTT	CASSMVRWDTDTQYF
TRBV2	.	TRBJ1-1	.	TGTGCCAGGAGACAGATCGAAGCTTTCTTT	CARRQIEAFF
TRBV6-4	TRBD1	TRBJ1-1	.	TGTGCCAGCAGAGAGACAGGGATGATAACTGAAGCTTTCTTT	CASRETGMITEAFF
TRBV28	.	TRBJ2-4	once	TGTGCCAGCATGGGGATGAACATTCAGTACTTC	CASMGMNIQYF
TRBV7-9	.	TRBJ1-4	.	TGTGCCAGCAGCCCCGGACCCTTCACAACTAATGAAAAACTGTTTTTT	CASSPGPFTTNEKLFF
TRBV2	TRBD2	TRBJ2-7	.	TGTGCCAGCAGTGATCTAGCGGGGGGTAGGCAGTACTTC	CASSDLAGGRQYF
TRBV7-2	TRBD1	TRBJ2-7	.	TGTGCCAGCAGCTCCCGGGACAGGAAGATCTACGAGCAGTACTTC	CASSSRDRKIYEQYF
TRBV5-1	.	TRBJ1-2	.	TGCGCCAGCAGCTTGGGGGACTATGGCTACACCTTC	CASSLGDYGYTF
TRBV6-1	.	TRBJ1-5	.	TGTGCCAGCAGTGAAAATACCCCTTGGGGCAATCAGCCCCAGCATTTT	CASSENTPWGNQPQHF
TRBV19	.	TRBJ1-1	.	TGTGCCAGTATCCCGAGGCCGTCGCGGGCATTCACTGAAGCTTTCTTT	CASIPRPSRAFTEAFF
TRBV9	.	TRBJ1-1	once	TGTGCCAGCAGCGTAGCTTGGCAGAACACTGAAGCTTTCTTT	CASSVAWQNTEAFF
TRBV19	.	TRBJ1-4	once	TGTGCCAGTAGCCCTACAAACGAAAAACTGTTTTTT	CASSPTNEKLFF
TRBV4-2	TRBD2	TRBJ2-1	.	TGTGCCAGCAGCCAAGCATCTAGCGGGGGGAGGTACAATGAGCAGTTCTTC	CASSQASSGGRYNEQFF
TRBV7-9	.	TRBJ2-7	.	TGTGCCAGCAGCCGCAGGGACTCCGAGCAGTACTTC	CASSRRDSEQYF
TRBV4-2	TRBD1	TRBJ2-7	.	TGTGCCAGCAGCCAAGATAGCTCGACAGGGGTCGAGCAGTACTTC	CASSQDSSTGVEQYF
TRBV2	TRBD1	TRBJ1-1	medium-sized	TGTGCCAGCGGGACAGGGGATACTGAAGCTTTCTTT	CASGTGDTEAFF
TRBV29-1	TRBD1	TRBJ2-1	.	TGCAGCGTTGGGGACCAACTCGGGACAGACAATGAGCAGTTCTTC	CSVGDQLGTDNEQFF
TRBV5-1	TRBD2	TRBJ2-5	.	TGCGCCAGCAGCTTGGCCGGGACTAGCGGAGAGACCCAGTACTTC	CASSLAGTSGETQYF
TRBV28	.	TRBJ2-6	.	TGTGCCAGCAGTCAGGCCAACGTCCTGACTTTC	CASSQANVLTF
TRBV25-1	.	TRBJ2-7	.	TGTGCCAGCAGTGGACGCGACCGCTACGAGCAGTACTTC	CASSGRDRYEQYF
TRBV20-1	.	TRBJ1-2	.	TGCAGTGCTAGTGGGGGGCGCGGCTACACCTTC	CSASGGRGYTF
TRBV6-5	.	TRBJ1-3	.	TGTGCCACCCGGACAGCCCTCTTCTCTGGAAACACCATATATTTT	CATRTALFSGNTIYF